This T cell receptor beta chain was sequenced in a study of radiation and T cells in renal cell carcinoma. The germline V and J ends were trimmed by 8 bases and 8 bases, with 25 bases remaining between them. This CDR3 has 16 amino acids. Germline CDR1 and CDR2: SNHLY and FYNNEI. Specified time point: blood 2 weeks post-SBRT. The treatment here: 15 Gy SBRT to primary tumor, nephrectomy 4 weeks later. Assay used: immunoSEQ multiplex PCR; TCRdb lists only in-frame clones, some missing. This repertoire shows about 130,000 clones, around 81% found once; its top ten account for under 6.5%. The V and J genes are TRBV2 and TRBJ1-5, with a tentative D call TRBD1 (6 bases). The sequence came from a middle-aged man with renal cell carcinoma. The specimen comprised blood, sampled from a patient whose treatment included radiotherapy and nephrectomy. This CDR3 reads CASARPGGGGREPQHF. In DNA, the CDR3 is TGTGCCAGCGCGCGCCCCGGGGGGGGCGGACGGGAGCCCCAGCATTTT.